These T cell receptor beta chains were read from a single sample in a study of CD8+ T cells in alopecia areata. Profiling relied on immunoSEQ multiplex PCR, and the TCRdb table lists in-frame clones only, not all of them. The sample lists roughly 200,000 clones; 35% to 45% were seen once. The input for sequencing was CD4+ T cells sorted from blood, taken at approximately week 30, from a patient treated with tofacitinib. These receptors were taken from a human donor with alopecia areata. Both conserved end residues are part of each CDR3. Fields, in order: D gene, V gene, clone size, J gene, CDR3 protein, CDR3 DNA. D genes are given only for firm matches. The size of a clone is reported for some rows only, either as once, few or many, or as a class for expanded clones.

>TRBD1|TRBV29-1|NA|TRBJ1-4
CSIRTGRAGNEKLFF
TGCAGCATCAGGACAGGGAGGGCGGGTAATGAAAAACTGTTTTTT
>NA|TRBV5-1|NA|TRBJ1-6
CASSQPPGWPDNSPLHF
TGCGCCAGCAGCCAACCCCCAGGCTGGCCCGATAATTCACCCCTCCACTTT
>NA|TRBV29-1|NA|TRBJ1-1
CSVERLMNTEAFF
TGCAGCGTTGAGCGGCTTATGAACACTGAAGCTTTCTTT
>TRBD1|TRBV2|NA|TRBJ2-3
CASGVQGSHTDTQYF
TGTGCCAGCGGAGTACAGGGGAGTCACACAGATACGCAGTATTTT
>NA|TRBV12-5|many|TRBJ2-1
CASGNYNEQFF
TGTGCTAGTGGAAACTACAATGAGCAGTTCTTC
>NA|TRBV27|NA|TRBJ2-3
CASLLIGGGGADTQYF
TGTGCCAGCTTGCTAATAGGGGGGGGAGGTGCAGATACGCAGTATTTT
>TRBD1|TRBV5-1|NA|TRBJ2-7
CASSFAGRGPGGEDF
TGCGCCAGCAGCTTCGCCGGACGGGGCCCAGGGGGAGAGGACTTC
>NA|TRBV4-1|NA|TRBJ2-5
CASSQAPGTQYF
TGCGCCAGCAGCCAAGCTCCAGGGACCCAGTACTTC
>NA|TRBV29-1|NA|TRBJ1-1
CSARGANTEAFF
TGCAGCGCCCGTGGGGCGAACACTGAAGCTTTCTTT
>NA|TRBV5-6|NA|TRBJ2-3
CASSPGLLRPTDTQYF
TGTGCCAGCAGCCCGGGACTTCTAAGACCAACAGATACGCAGTATTTT
>NA|TRBV30|NA|TRBJ2-3
CAWSSGLRGTQYF
TGTGCCTGGAGTTCGGGTCTTCGGGGTACGCAGTATTTT
>NA|TRBV30|NA|TRBJ1-5
CACSPGEWGLRDQPQHF
TGTGCCTGTAGCCCCGGGGAGTGGGGGCTTCGGGATCAGCCCCAGCATTTT
>TRBD1|TRBV19|NA|TRBJ1-2
CASSIGTASNYGYTF
TGTGCCAGTAGTATCGGGACAGCTTCTAACTATGGCTACACCTTC
>NA|TRBV2|few|TRBJ1-1
CASSAGVLLHSVTEAFF
TGTGCCAGCAGCGCAGGGGTTTTGTTACACAGTGTCACTGAAGCTTTCTTT
>TRBD1|TRBV6-5|NA|TRBJ1-1
CASTQDRGNTEAFF
TGTGCCAGCACCCAGGACAGGGGGAACACTGAAGCTTTCTTT
>NA|TRBV5-1|NA|TRBJ1-1
CASSQSRGDTEAFF
TGCGCCAGCAGCCAGTCCCGGGGTGACACTGAAGCTTTCTTT
>NA|TRBV28|NA|TRBJ2-7
CASSLWRDLSEQYF
TGTGCCAGCAGTTTATGGAGGGATCTGAGCGAGCAGTACTTC
>NA|TRBV7-8|NA|TRBJ2-7
CASSLQGYEQYF
TGTGCCAGCAGCTTACAGGGCTACGAGCAGTACTTC
>NA|TRBV5-4|few|TRBJ1-3
CASSSPGDGNTIYF
TGTGCCAGCAGCTCACCGGGGGATGGAAACACCATATATTTT
>TRBD1|TRBV2|NA|TRBJ1-2
CASSDWGQGFYGYTF
TGTGCCAGCAGTGATTGGGGACAGGGGTTCTATGGCTACACCTTC
>NA|TRBV30|NA|TRBJ1-5
CAWKSQGAQPQHF
TGTGCCTGGAAATCTCAGGGTGCCCAGCCCCAGCATTTT
>TRBD1|TRBV6-5|NA|TRBJ1-1
CATQDREGTEAFF
TGTGCCACCCAGGACAGGGAGGGAACTGAAGCTTTCTTT
>TRBD2|TRBV11-2|few|TRBJ2-1
CASSSVRTSGGGSYNEQFF
TGTGCCAGCAGCTCCGTTCGGACTAGCGGGGGGGGCTCCTACAATGAGCAGTTCTTC